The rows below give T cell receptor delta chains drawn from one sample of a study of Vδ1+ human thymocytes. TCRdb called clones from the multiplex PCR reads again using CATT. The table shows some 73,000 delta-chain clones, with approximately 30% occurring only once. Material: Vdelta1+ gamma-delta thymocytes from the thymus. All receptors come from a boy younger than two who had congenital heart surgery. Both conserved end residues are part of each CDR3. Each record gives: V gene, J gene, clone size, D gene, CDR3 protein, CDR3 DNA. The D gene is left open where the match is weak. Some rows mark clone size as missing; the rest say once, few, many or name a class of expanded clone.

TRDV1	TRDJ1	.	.	CALGEFLRGIPYTDKLIF	TGTGCTCTTGGGGAGTTCCTACGGGGGATCCCGTACACCGATAAACTCATCTTT
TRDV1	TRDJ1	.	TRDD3	CALGESVFWGNYKLIF	TGTGCTCTTGGGGAATCCGTCTTCTGGGGGAACTATAAACTCATCTTT
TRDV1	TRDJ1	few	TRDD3	CALGALPNWGIRGYTDKLIF	TGTGCTCTTGGGGCCTTGCCCAACTGGGGGATACGGGGGTACACCGATAAACTCATCTTT
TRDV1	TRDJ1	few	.	CALGDRGALADKLIF	TGTGCTCTTGGGGACCGTGGGGCGCTCGCCGATAAACTCATCTTT
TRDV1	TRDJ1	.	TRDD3	CALGELAVLGDTWIYTDKLIF	TGTGCTCTTGGGGAACTAGCGGTACTGGGGGATACGTGGATTTACACCGATAAACTCATCTTT
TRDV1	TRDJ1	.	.	CALGSLTPLLAYTDKLIF	TGTGCCCTTGGGTCGCTCACCCCTTTACTGGCGTACACCGATAAACTCATCTTT
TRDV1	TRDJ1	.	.	CALGEGNPLRLSGDHKLIF	TGTGCTCTTGGGGAGGGGAATCCCCTACGACTATCTGGGGATCATAAACTCATCTTT
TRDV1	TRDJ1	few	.	CALGDSSRYWVIRTDKLIF	TGTGCTCTTGGGGACTCGTCTAGGTACTGGGTCATCCGGACCGATAAACTCATCTTT
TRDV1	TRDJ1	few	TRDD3	CALGEIALLGDTSDKLIF	TGTGCTCTTGGGGAAATCGCCTTACTGGGGGATACCAGCGATAAACTCATCTTT
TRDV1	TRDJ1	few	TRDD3	CALGDPSRGMGDSDTDKLIF	TGTGCTCTTGGGGACCCCTCTCGCGGAATGGGGGATAGTGACACCGATAAACTCATCTTT
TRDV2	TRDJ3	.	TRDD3	CACDLGDTPSSWDTRQMFF	TGTGCCTGTGATCTGGGGGATACTCCGAGCTCCTGGGACACCCGACAGATGTTTTTC
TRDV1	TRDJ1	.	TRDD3	CALGVDSYRIRGEPTDKLIF	TGTGCTCTTGGGGTAGACTCGTACCGGATACGGGGGGAACCCACCGATAAACTCATCTTT
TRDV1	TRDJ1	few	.	CALGELLAWGIWGLYTDKLIF	TGTGCTCTTGGGGAACTGCTGGCGTGGGGCATATGGGGGCTGTACACCGATAAACTCATCTTT
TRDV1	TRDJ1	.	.	CALGTLARQGPSKYTDKLIF	TGTGCTCTTGGGACCCTAGCACGCCAGGGGCCTTCAAAGTACACCGATAAACTCATCTTT
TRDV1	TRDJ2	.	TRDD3	CALGEPPPEDWGITVTAQLFF	TGTGCTCTTGGGGAACCGCCCCCTGAGGACTGGGGGATAACCGTGACAGCACAACTCTTCTTT
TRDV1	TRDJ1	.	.	CALGEKRSGTLYTDKLIF	TGTGCTCTTGGGGAAAAGAGATCGGGGACCCTGTACACCGATAAACTCATCTTT
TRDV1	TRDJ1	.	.	CALGRGPGRKLIF	TGTGCTCTTGGGAGGGGCCCAGGACGAAAACTCATCTTT
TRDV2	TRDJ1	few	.	CACDSNPSYEGNWGFPRYRLIF	TGTGCCTGTGACTCAAATCCTTCCTACGAAGGGAACTGGGGGTTCCCCCGGTATAGACTCATCTTT
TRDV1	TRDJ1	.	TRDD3	CALHVLGDTRGTDKLIF	TGTGCTCTCCATGTACTGGGGGATACGAGAGGAACCGATAAACTCATCTTT
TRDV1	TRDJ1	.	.	CALGEAIYDTGTYTDKLIF	TGTGCTCTTGGGGAAGCCATCTACGATACTGGGACCTACACCGATAAACTCATCTTT
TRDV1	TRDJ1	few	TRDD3	CALGIRKASPRGLGVLTPDTDKLIF	TGTGCTCTTGGGATCCGAAAAGCCTCTCCCAGGGGACTGGGGGTTCTAACGCCGGACACCGATAAACTCATCTTT
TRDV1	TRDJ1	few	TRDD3	CALGELYTLGITRGCPDKLIF	TGTGCTCTTGGGGAACTTTACACACTGGGGATTACCCGGGGCTGCCCCGATAAACTCATCTTT
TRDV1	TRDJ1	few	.	CALGGTGYARSYNMRSTPYTDKLIF	TGTGCTCTTGGGGGGACAGGGTATGCAAGATCCTACAATATGAGATCCACCCCGTACACCGATAAACTCATCTTT
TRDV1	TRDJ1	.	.	CALGELYPTSDWGGGTDKLIF	TGTGCTCTTGGGGAACTATATCCTACCAGCGACTGGGGTGGGGGTACCGATAAACTCATCTTT